The 22 T cell receptor beta chains below were found in one sample sequenced in a study of OX40 agonist ivuxolimab in advanced cancers. The protocol was immunoSEQ multiplex PCR, while the TCRdb copy is restricted to in-frame clones and leaves out a portion. The sample holds some 35,000 clones, over 65% seen once. The material sequenced was CD4+ or CD8+ T cells sorted from blood, taken in a trial of the OX40 agonist ivuxolimab. All receptors derive from an adult with an advanced solid tumor such as melanoma, head and neck, liver or kidney cancer.

The chain joins TRBV21-1 to TRBJ2-3; the table assigns TRBD2, which was not confirmed against the DNA. TRBV21-1 is a recognized pseudogene. The CDR3 length is 16 residues. CDR3 residues: CASPGEREGLPDTQYF. As DNA, the CDR3 is TGTGCCAGCCCGGGGGAGCGGGAGGGCCTTCCAGATACGCAGTATTTT.

This chain joins TRBV6-1 and TRBJ1-3, with D unresolved. The germline V gene has CDR1 MNHNS and CDR2 SASEGT. V was trimmed by 8 bases and J by 0 bases, leaving 11 bases between them. The CDR3 is 14 amino acids. The CDR3 nucleotides read TGTGCCAGCCTTGTAGGGCGCTCTGGAAACACCATATATTTT. It yields the protein CASLVGRSGNTIYF.

Only one count was recorded for this clone. The CDR3, as DNA: TGTGCCATCAGCCCTGGTCGGACAGGGAGCGCCTACGAGCAGTACTTC. Amino acid sequence: CAISPGRTGSAYEQYF. This sequence joins TRBV10-3 and TRBJ2-7; 8 bases match TRBD1. V shed 6 bases, J shed 2 bases, and the junction held 12 bases outside the gene matches. In germline, CDR1 is ENHRY, CDR2 SYGVKD. CDR3 length equals 16 residues.

In this sample, this clone turned up once. J is TRBJ2-1 and V is TRBV7-6; tentatively, D is TRBD1 (5 bases). Germline CDR1 reads SGHVS; CDR2 reads FNYEAQ. This CDR3 is 15 amino acids long. Trimming cost V 1 base and J 7 bases, with 14 bases left between them. DNA for the CDR3: TGTGCCAGCAGCTTAGAGCTTGGCAGGGTGAATGAGCAGTTCTTC. Protein product: CASSLELGRVNEQFF.

By share, this clone ranks as medium-sized. The rearrangement links TRBV28 to TRBJ1-3; D is unresolved. Looked up from germline, CDR1 is MDHEN and CDR2 is SYDVKM. This CDR3 has 12 amino acids. V was pared by 11 bases and J by 1 base, with 9 bases between. CDR3 bases: TGTGCCGTGGGCGGGTCTGGAAACACCATATATTTT. Its translation is CAVGGSGNTIYF.

The chain employs TRBV7-9 and TRBJ1-1, with no clear D. The V gene's germline CDR1 is SEHNR and CDR2 FQNEAQ (reference sequence). The CDR3 runs 13 residues. V shed 1 base and J shed 2 bases, with 5 bases lying between them. CDR3 sequence reads: CASSLEHNTEAFF. CDR3 sequence (DNA): TGTGCCAGCAGCTTAGAGCACAACACTGAAGCTTTCTTT.

J is TRBJ2-5 and V is TRBV9; 8 positions agree with TRBD2. The V and J ends lost 2 bases and 5 bases, in that order; junction bases with no gene match: 8. This CDR3 spans 15 amino acids. Germline V gene data show CDR1 as SGDLS and CDR2 as YYNGEE. As DNA, the CDR3 is TGTGCCAGCAGCGTTCAACAGCGGGAGCAGGAGACCCAGTACTTC. It encodes CASSVQQREQETQYF.

The chain has TRBV15 and TRBJ2-1; D is uncertain. Germline loops: CDR1 LNHNV, CDR2 YYDKDF (reference sequence). V gave up 0 bases and J gave up 1 base, with 10 bases separating them. This CDR3 contains 16 residues. CDR3 protein: CATSRDSRRSYNEQFF. The CDR3 coding sequence is TGTGCCACCAGCAGAGACTCAAGGCGATCCTACAATGAGCAGTTCTTC.

This chain connects TRBV7-2 to TRBJ2-1; 10 bases map to TRBD1. The CDR3 consists of 14 residues. V dropped 5 bases and J dropped 8; count of bases not matched to a gene: 6. CDR1 SGHTA and CDR2 FQGNSA come from the germline V gene. The CDR3 spells CASSLGQGRHEQFF. CDR3 coding DNA: TGTGCCAGCAGCCTGGGACAGGGGAGGCATGAGCAGTTCTTC. The variable domain in full, completed from reference TRBV7-2 and TRBJ2-1, reads GAGVSQSPSNKVTEKGKDVELRCDPISGHTALYWYRQSLGQGLEFLIYFQGNSAPDKSGLPSDRFSAERTGGSVSTLTIQRTQQEDSAVYLCASSLGQGRHEQFFGPGTRLTVL.

CDR3 sequence reads: CAWTPGLAGTDTQYF. CDR3 in DNA: TGTGCCTGGACGCCGGGACTAGCGGGAACAGATACGCAGTATTTT. The chain has TRBV30 and TRBJ2-3; 13 nucleotides agree with TRBD2. With V trimmed by 4 bases and J by 3 bases, 4 bases remained unmatched. CDR1 is GTSNPN and CDR2 is SVGIG in the germline V gene (reference sequence). The CDR3 extends over 15 amino acids.

This clone was recorded only once. V gene TRBV10-3 combines with J gene TRBJ1-1; no clear D. The CDR3 contains 14 residues. The V gene's germline CDR1 is ENHRY and CDR2 SYGVKD. Between the trimmed V and J ends, which lost 0 bases and 7 bases, there was a span of 12 bases. The DNA for the CDR3 is TGTGCCATCAGTGAGTCGACCCCTTCGGATGAAGCTTTCTTT. The encoded protein is CAISESTPSDEAFF.

The chain uses TRBV9 and TRBJ1-2; D ambiguous. The CDR3 extends over 14 amino acids. Germline V gene lookup returns CDR1 SGDLS and CDR2 YYNGEE. V was clipped by 0 bases and J by 8 bases, with 14 bases between them. CDR3 nucleotides: TGTGCCAGCAGCGTAGCTGTTGGGGTGGAGGGCTACACCTTC. It specifies CASSVAVGVEGYTF.

This chain links TRBV11-2 with TRBJ2-3; 8 nucleotides align to TRBD2. The V gene's germline CDR1 is SGHAT and CDR2 FQNNGV. This CDR3 has 17 amino acids. The V segment lost 5 bases and the J segment 1 base; nucleotides outside the gene matches: 11. The CDR3 loop reads CASSHASGGFGTDTQYF. CDR3 DNA: TGTGCCAGCAGCCACGCAAGCGGGGGATTTGGCACAGATACGCAGTATTTT.

The V and J genes are TRBV6-5 and TRBJ2-1; D ambiguous. V was trimmed by 6 bases and J by 10 bases, leaving 10 bases between them. CDR3 length: 11 amino acids. CDR1 and CDR2 (germline): MNHEY, SVGAGI. CDR3 protein: CASRSRSEQFF. CDR3 bases: TGTGCCAGCAGAAGTCGGTCAGAGCAGTTCTTC.

This CDR3 is CASKSGTSNQPQHF. Written as DNA, the CDR3 is TGTGCCAGTAAGAGCGGGACTAGCAATCAGCCCCAGCATTTT. The chain is built from TRBV19 and TRBJ1-5; D possibly corresponds to TRBD1 (5 bases). V was pared by 7 bases and J by 0 bases, with 10 bases between. The CDR3 totals 14 residues. CDR1 and CDR2 from the germline V gene are LNHDA and SQIVND (reference sequence).

V is TRBV7-2 and J is TRBJ1-2, with TRBD1 matching 7 bases. The CDR3 covers 15 residues. The germline V gene encodes CDR1 SGHTA and CDR2 FQGNSA. V lost 4 bases, J lost 4 bases, and 9 bases stayed unmatched. The CDR3 region has the DNA TGTGCCAGCAGCTCCGCGACAGGGTCGTTCTATGGCTACACCTTC. This translates into CASSSATGSFYGYTF.

V usage is TRBV6-1 and J usage is TRBJ2-7, with D unresolved. Per the germline V gene, CDR1 is MNHNS and CDR2 is SASEGT. CDR3 size: 13 residues. V lost 3 bases and J 1 base, leaving 7 bases between the germline ends. The CDR3 here is CASSETLSYEQYF. CDR3 in DNA: TGTGCCAGCAGTGAGACCCTGTCCTACGAGCAGTACTTC.

The genes are TRBV11-2 and TRBJ2-5, with D possibly matching TRBD1 (6 bases). The J call may be wrong; the DNA end is better matched by TRBJ2-7. Germline values: CDR1 SGHAT, CDR2 FQNNGV. This CDR3 is 14 amino acids long. The CDR3 loop is CASSSITGTYEQYF. CDR3 nucleotide sequence: TGTGCCAGCAGCTCTATTACAGGGACCTACGAGCAGTACTTC.

The gene calls are TRBV14 and TRBJ2-1, with 7 bases lining up with TRBD1. Germline trimming cut 1 base from V and 8 bases from J; bases unmatched to any gene: 14. This CDR3 spans 17 amino acids. The germline V gene encodes CDR1 SGHDN and CDR2 FVKESK. CDR3 residues: CASSQGFRLTGLDEQFF. In DNA, the CDR3 is TGTGCCAGCAGCCAAGGGTTTAGGTTGACAGGGCTGGATGAGCAGTTCTTC.

This chain links TRBV5-1 with TRBJ1-4; tentatively, D is TRBD1 (6 bases). This CDR3 is built from 16 residues. Per the germline V gene, CDR1 is SGHRS and CDR2 is YFSETQ. Trimming shortened V by 2 bases and J by 0 bases, and 11 bases separated the two germline ends. The CDR3 is CASSFRGASTNEKLFF. CDR3 sequence (DNA): TGCGCCAGCAGCTTCCGGGGGGCCTCAACTAATGAAAAACTGTTTTTT.

This clone came up once. The V gene is TRBV10-3, the J gene TRBJ2-7; D is tentatively TRBD1 or TRBD2 (5 bases each). V was shortened by 1 base and J by 2 bases, with 9 bases between the two germline ends. Germline V gene lookup returns CDR1 ENHRY and CDR2 SYGVKD. The CDR3 has 14 amino acids. DNA for the CDR3: TGTGCCATCAGTGAGTTAGAGGGGCCCTACGAGCAGTACTTC. As protein: CAISELEGPYEQYF.

The gene calls are TRBV20-1 and TRBJ2-7; D is unresolved. The V and J ends lost 3 bases and 5 bases respectively, with 8 bases between them. The length of the CDR3 is 11 residues. Germline V CDR1 and CDR2: DFQATT, SNEGSKA (reference sequence). The CDR3 reads CSASRYHEQYF. The CDR3 region has the DNA TGCAGTGCTAGTCGGTACCACGAGCAGTACTTC.